This T cell receptor (beta chain) was documented in a study of T cell responses to AZD1222 COVID-19 vaccine. Assay: immunoSEQ multiplex PCR; the TCRdb copy retains only in-frame clones and omits some. The table has 110,000 or so clones, around 89% seen once. Germline-derived CDR1 and CDR2 are SGDLS and YYNGEE. The CDR3 extends over 15 amino acids. The V gene end was trimmed by 4 bases and the J gene end by 4 bases; junction bases not matched to a gene: 7. The sample here was peripheral blood, taken 28 days after the second AZD1222 dose. The V gene is TRBV9, the J gene TRBJ1-5, with TRBD1 matching 8 bases. The receptor was derived from an adult who received the AZD1222 COVID-19 vaccine. The CDR3 coding sequence is TGTGCCAGCAGCCTCTCACAGGGGGGGAATCAGCCCCAGCATTTT. It encodes CASSLSQGGNQPQHF.